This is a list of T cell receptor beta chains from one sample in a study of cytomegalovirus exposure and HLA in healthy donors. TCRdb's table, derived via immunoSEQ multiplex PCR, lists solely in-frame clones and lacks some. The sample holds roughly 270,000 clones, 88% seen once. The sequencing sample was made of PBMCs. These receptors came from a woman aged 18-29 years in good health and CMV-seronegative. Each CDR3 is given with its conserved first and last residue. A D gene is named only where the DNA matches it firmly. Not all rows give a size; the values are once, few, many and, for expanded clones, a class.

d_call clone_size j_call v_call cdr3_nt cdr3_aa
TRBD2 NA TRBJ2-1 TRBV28 TGTGCCAGCAGCGGGGCACTAGCGGGAGGAGGGGAGCAGTTCTTC CASSGALAGGGEQFF
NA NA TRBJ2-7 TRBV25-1 TGTGCCAGCAGTGTCCAGGGCCGCGAGCAGTACTTC CASSVQGREQYF
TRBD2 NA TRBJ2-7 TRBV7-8 TGTGCCAGCAGCTTTAGGCGGGGGGCTGAGCAGTACTTC CASSFRRGAEQYF
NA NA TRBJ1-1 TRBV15 TGTGCCACCAGCAGAGTGGTGGGCTGGAACACTGAAGCTTTCTTT CATSRVVGWNTEAFF
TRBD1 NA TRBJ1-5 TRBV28 TGTGCCGTACAGGGGAGCGGCAATCAGCCCCAGCATTTT CAVQGSGNQPQHF
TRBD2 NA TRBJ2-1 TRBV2 TGTGCCAGCAGGACCTTTGTTCTAGCGGGACACAATGAGCAGTTCTTC CASRTFVLAGHNEQFF
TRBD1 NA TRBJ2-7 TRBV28 TGTGCCAGCAGTTGGGACAGGGGGCTAACCTACGAGCAGTACTTC CASSWDRGLTYEQYF
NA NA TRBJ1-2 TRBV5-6 TGTGCCAGCAGCCCTACGTCCCTAGATACGGGTCCCTATGGCTACACCTTC CASSPTSLDTGPYGYTF
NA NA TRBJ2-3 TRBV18 TGTGCCAGCTCACTCTTTAGCGTAGACACAGATACGCAGTATTTT CASSLFSVDTDTQYF
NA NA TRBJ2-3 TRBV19 TGTGCCAGTGGGAGAGCATCAGATACGCAGTATTTT CASGRASDTQYF
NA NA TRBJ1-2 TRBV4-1 TGCGCCAGCAGCCAAGGGGGGCTCGGCTATGGCTACACCTTC CASSQGGLGYGYTF
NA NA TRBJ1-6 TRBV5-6 TGTGCCAGCAGCTTGGCCCCTAGCTCCTATAATTCACCCCTCCACTTT CASSLAPSSYNSPLHF
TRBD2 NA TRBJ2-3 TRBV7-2 TGTGCCAGCAGCTTACAGACTAGCGTCACAGATACGCAGTATTTT CASSLQTSVTDTQYF
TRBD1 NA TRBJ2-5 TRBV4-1 TGCGCCAGCAGCCAAGAGCTCGGCAGGGGGCGGGGAGAGACCCAGTACTTC CASSQELGRGRGETQYF
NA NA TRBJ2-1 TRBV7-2 TGTGCCAGCAGCTTAGCCGACAACAATGAGCAGTTCTTC CASSLADNNEQFF
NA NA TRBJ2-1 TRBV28 TGTGCCAGCAGGCAAGAAGACAGTCTCTCCTACAATGAGCAGTTCTTC CASRQEDSLSYNEQFF
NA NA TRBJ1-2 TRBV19 TGTGCCAGTAGTATAGATCCAGCCCCGGGACACACGTGGAACTATGGCTACACCTTC CASSIDPAPGHTWNYGYTF
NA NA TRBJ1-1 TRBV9 TGTGCCAGCAGCGTAGGGGAGGGAGTCCGGACTGAAGCTTTCTTT CASSVGEGVRTEAFF
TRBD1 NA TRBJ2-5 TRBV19 TGTGCCAGTAGACGGACAGGGGAATCATTCGAGACCCAGTACTTC CASRRTGESFETQYF
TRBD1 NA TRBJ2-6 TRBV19 TGTGCCAGTAGTACCGGGACAGGGTCTGGGGCCAACGTCCTGACTTTC CASSTGTGSGANVLTF
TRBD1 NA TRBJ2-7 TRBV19 TGTGCCAGGGATCGGGACAGGGCCTCCTACGAGCAGTACTTC CARDRDRASYEQYF
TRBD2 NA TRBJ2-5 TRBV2 TGTGCCAGCAGTGGTAGCGGGAGGGCCTTGGAGACCCAGTACTTC CASSGSGRALETQYF
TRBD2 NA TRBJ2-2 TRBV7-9 TGTGCCAGCAGCTTACCTAGCGGGAGAAGGGCCGGGGAGCTGTTTTTT CASSLPSGRRAGELFF
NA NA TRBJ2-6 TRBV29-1 TGCAGCGTCCTCCGGGGATCCTCTGGGGCCAACGTCCTGACTTTC CSVLRGSSGANVLTF
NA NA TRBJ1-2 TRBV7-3 TGTGCCAGCAGCCCTACCCCGTTACAGGATAACTATGGCTACACCTTC CASSPTPLQDNYGYTF
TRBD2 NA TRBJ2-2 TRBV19 TGTGCCAGTAGTATAGCGGGAGGGGACGGGGAGCTGTTTTTT CASSIAGGDGELFF
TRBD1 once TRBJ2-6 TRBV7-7 TGTGCTAGCAGCCCTGAAACCGGGACAGTTTACTCTGGGGCCAACGTCCTGACTTTC CASSPETGTVYSGANVLTF
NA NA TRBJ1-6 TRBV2 TGTGCCAGCAGACCCGACAGATCCGCGATTTTGGCACCCCTCCACTTT CASRPDRSAILAPLHF
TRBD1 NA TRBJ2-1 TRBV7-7 TGTGCTAGCAGCTTAGGGGGGACAGGGGACTACAATGAGCAGTTCTTC CASSLGGTGDYNEQFF
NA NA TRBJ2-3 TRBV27 TGTGCCAGCAGTCCACGGACAGAAACAGATACGCAGTATTTT CASSPRTETDTQYF
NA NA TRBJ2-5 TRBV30 TGTGCCTGGATGAGAACTAGGGGGGGGGAGACCCAGTACTTC CAWMRTRGGETQYF
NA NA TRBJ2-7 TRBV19 TGTGCCAGTAGTGAGCAGGGTTCCCACGAGCAGTACTTC CASSEQGSHEQYF
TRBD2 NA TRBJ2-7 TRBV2 TGTGCCAGCAAGGGGACTAGCGGGAGAGGGACGAAGAGCTCCTACGAGCAGTACTTC CASKGTSGRGTKSSYEQYF
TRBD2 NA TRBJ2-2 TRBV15 TGTGCCACCAGCAGAGATCTAGCGGGGACCGGGGAGCTGTTTTTT CATSRDLAGTGELFF
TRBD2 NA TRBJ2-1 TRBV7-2 TGTGCCAGCAGCGGGCACGGGAGGGGTATGTATGAGCAGTTCTTC CASSGHGRGMYEQFF
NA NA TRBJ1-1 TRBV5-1 TGCGCCAGCAGCTTGGAGGGAGGAGCGAGGGGGAACACTGAAGCTTTCTTT CASSLEGGARGNTEAFF
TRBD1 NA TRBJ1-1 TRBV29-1 TGCAGCGCTGCAAACGCGACAGGGACAAACACTGAAGCTTTCTTT CSAANATGTNTEAFF
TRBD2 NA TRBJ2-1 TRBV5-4 TGTGCCAGCAGTTTAGCGGGAGGGCTTTTAAATGAGCAGTTCTTC CASSLAGGLLNEQFF
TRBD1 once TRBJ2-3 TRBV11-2 TGTGCCAGCAGCTTAGGACAGGGGGCCTCAGATACGCAGTATTTT CASSLGQGASDTQYF
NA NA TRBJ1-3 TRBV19 TGTGCCAGTAGTACGGGGTCTTCTGGAAACACCATATATTTT CASSTGSSGNTIYF
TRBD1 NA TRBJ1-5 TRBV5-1 TGCGCCAGCAGCGAATCCGGGACAGGGGTACAGCCCCAGCATTTT CASSESGTGVQPQHF
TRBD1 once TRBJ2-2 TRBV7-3 TGTGCCAGCAGCCTGGGACAGGGCAGGACCGGGGAGCTGTTTTTT CASSLGQGRTGELFF
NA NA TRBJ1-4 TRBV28 TGTGCCAGCAGCTCACCCAGGGTGGGTAGTGAAAAACTGTTTTTT CASSSPRVGSEKLFF
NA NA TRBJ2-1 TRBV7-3 TGTGCCAGCAGCCGGGGCTCAAATAGCGGCAATGAGCAGTTCTTC CASSRGSNSGNEQFF
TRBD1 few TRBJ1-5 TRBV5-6 TGTGCCAGCAGCTTGGGGACAGGGGGCCGTCAGCCCCAGCATTTT CASSLGTGGRQPQHF
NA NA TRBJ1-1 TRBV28 TGTGCCAGCACGTCTATGGTACCCACTGAAGCTTTCTTT CASTSMVPTEAFF
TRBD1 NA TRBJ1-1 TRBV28 TGTGCCAGCAGGGACGGGACAGTTGGTGGGGCTTTCTTT CASRDGTVGGAFF
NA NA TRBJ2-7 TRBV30 TGTGCCTGGAGTGGACCCCCGCGGGACCGAATGACCTACGAGCAGTACTTC CAWSGPPRDRMTYEQYF
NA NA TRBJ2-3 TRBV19 TGTGCCAGTAGATCTATAAGCACAGATACGCAGTATTTT CASRSISTDTQYF
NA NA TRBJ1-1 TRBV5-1 TGCGCCAGCAGCTTGGATCCTGGGGGCGGCACTGAAGCTTTCTTT CASSLDPGGGTEAFF
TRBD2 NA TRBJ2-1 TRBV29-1 TGCAGCGTTGAAGCCCTAGCGGGAGTTGCCTACAATGAGCAGTTCTTC CSVEALAGVAYNEQFF
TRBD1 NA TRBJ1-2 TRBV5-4 TGTGCCAGCAGCTTGGCAGGGGGCTATGGCTACACCTTC CASSLAGGYGYTF
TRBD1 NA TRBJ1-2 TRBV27 TGTGCCAGCAGTTCGACAGGGGTTGGCTACACCTTC CASSSTGVGYTF
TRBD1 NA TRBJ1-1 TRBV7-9 TGTGCCAGCAGCCCCGGACAGGGCGGCACTGAAGCTTTCTTT CASSPGQGGTEAFF
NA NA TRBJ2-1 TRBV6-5 TGTGCCAGCAGTTCTAACCCGACTCTATCCAATGAGCAGTTCTTC CASSSNPTLSNEQFF